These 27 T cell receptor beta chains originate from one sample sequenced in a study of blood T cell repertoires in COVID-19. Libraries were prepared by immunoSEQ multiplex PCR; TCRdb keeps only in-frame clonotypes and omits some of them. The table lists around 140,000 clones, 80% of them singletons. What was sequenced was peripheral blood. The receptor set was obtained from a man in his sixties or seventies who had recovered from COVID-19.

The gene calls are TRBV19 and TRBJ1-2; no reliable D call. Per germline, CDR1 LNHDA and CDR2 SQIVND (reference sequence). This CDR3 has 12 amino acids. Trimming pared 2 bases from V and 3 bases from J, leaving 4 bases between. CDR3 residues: CASSISYYGYTF. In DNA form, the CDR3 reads TGTGCCAGTAGTATAAGCTACTATGGCTACACCTTC.

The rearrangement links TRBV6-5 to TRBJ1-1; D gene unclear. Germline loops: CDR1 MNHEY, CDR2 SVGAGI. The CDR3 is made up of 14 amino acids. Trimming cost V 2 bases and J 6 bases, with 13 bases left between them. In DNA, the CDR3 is TGTGCCAGCAGTTACGACCCGGGGAGCGCTGAAGCTTTCTTT. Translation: CASSYDPGSAEAFF.

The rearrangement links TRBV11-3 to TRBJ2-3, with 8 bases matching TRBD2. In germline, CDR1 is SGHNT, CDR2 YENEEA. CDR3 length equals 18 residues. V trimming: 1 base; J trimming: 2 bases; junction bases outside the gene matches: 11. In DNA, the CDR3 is TGTGCCAGCAGCTTAGGCCGGAGGGAGCGGGAGTTCACAGATACGCAGTATTTT. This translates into CASSLGRREREFTDTQYF.

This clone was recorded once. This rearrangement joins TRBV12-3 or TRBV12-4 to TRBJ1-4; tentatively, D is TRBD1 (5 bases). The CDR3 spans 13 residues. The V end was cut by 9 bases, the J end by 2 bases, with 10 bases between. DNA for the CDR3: TGTGCCAGTGCGACAGATACTAATGAAAAACTGTTTTTT. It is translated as CASATDTNEKLFF.

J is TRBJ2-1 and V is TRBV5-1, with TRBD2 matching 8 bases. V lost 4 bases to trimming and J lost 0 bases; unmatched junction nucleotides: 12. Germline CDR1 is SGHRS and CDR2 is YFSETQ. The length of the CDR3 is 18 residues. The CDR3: CASSRGLAGPSSYNEQFF. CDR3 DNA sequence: TGCGCCAGCAGCCGAGGGCTAGCGGGCCCCAGCTCCTACAATGAGCAGTTCTTC.

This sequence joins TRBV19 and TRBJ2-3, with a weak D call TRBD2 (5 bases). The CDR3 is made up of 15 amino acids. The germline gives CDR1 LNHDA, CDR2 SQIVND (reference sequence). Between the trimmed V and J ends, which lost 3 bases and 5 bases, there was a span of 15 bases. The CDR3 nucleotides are TGTGCCAGTAGTATCTCGGGGAATAGTGGAGATACGCAGTATTTT. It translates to CASSISGNSGDTQYF.

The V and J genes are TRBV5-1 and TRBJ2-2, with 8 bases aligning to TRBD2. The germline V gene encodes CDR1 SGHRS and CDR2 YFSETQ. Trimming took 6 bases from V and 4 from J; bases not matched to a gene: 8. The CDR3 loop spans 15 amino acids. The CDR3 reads CASMTSVRGTGELFF. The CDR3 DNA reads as TGCGCCAGCATGACTAGCGTTCGGGGCACCGGGGAGCTGTTTTTT.

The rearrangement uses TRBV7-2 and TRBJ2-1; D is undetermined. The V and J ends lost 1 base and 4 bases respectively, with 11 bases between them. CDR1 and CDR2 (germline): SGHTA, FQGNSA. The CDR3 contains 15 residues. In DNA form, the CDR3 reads TGTGCCAGCAGCTTAGAATTAGACTTTTACAATGAGCAGTTCTTC. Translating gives CASSLELDFYNEQFF.

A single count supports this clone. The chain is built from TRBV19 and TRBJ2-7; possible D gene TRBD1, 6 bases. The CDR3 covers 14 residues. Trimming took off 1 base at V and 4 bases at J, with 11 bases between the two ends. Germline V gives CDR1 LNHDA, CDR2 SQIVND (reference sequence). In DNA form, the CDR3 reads TGTGCCAGTAGTATAGGGGGACAAGCGTACGAGCAGTACTTC. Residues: CASSIGGQAYEQYF.

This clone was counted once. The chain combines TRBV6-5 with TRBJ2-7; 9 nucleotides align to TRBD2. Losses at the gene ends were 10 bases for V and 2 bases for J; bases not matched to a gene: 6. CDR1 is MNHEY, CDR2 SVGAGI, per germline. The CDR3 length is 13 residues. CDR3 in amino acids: CATAGGLTYEQYF. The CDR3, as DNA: TGTGCCACTGCGGGGGGGCTAACCTACGAGCAGTACTTC.

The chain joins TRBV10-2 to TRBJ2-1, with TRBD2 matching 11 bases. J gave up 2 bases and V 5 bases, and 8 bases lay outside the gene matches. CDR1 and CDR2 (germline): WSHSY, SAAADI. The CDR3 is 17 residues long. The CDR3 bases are TGCGCCAGCAGTCGTCCAGATAGCGGGAGGGCCTACAATGAGCAGTTCTTC. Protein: CASSRPDSGRAYNEQFF.

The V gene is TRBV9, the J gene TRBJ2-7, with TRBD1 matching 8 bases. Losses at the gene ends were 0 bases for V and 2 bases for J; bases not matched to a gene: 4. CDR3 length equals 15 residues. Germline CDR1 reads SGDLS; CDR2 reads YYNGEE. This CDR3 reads CASSVEGQETYEQYF. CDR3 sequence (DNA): TGTGCCAGCAGCGTAGAGGGACAGGAGACCTACGAGCAGTACTTC.

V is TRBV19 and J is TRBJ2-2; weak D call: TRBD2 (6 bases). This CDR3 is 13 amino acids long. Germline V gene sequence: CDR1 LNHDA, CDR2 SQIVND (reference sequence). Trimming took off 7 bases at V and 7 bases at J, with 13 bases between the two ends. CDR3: CASNIWGDGELFF. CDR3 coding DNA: TGTGCCAGTAACATCTGGGGGGACGGGGAGCTGTTTTTT.

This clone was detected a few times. The CDR3 region is CATSVVAGTSGVYNEQFF. For the CDR3, the DNA is TGTGCCACCAGTGTTGTTGCCGGGACTAGCGGGGTATACAATGAGCAGTTCTTC. The chain couples TRBV24-1 to TRBJ2-1, with 13 bases lining up with TRBD2. V lost 5 bases, J lost 4 bases, and 10 bases stayed unmatched. The CDR3 has 18 residues. The V gene's germline CDR1 is KGHDR and CDR2 SFDVKD.

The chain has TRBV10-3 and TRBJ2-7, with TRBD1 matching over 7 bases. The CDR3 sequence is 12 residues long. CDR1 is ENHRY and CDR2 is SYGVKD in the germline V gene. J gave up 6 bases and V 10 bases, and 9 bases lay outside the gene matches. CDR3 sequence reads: CATIGQVGEQYF. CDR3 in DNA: TGTGCCACCATAGGACAGGTTGGCGAGCAGTACTTC.

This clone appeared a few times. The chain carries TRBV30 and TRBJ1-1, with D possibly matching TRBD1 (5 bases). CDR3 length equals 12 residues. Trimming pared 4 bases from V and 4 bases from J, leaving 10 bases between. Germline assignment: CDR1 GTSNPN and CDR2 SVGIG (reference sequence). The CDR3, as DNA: TGTGCCTGGAACGGGGGTACCACTGAAGCTTTCTTT. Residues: CAWNGGTTEAFF.

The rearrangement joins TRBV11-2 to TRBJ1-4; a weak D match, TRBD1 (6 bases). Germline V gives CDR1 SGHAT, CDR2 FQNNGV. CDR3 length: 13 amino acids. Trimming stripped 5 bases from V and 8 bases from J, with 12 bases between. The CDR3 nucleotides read TGTGCCAGCAGCGCAGGGGTCAGGGAAAAACTGTTTTTT. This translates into CASSAGVREKLFF.

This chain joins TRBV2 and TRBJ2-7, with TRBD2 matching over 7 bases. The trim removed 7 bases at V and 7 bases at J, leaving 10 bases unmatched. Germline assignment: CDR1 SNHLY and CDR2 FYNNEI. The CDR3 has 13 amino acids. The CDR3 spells CASNSGGEGEQYF. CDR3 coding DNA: TGTGCCAGCAATTCAGGCGGGGAGGGAGAGCAGTACTTC. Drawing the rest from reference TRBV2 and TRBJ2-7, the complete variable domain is EPEVTQTPSHQVTQMGQEVILRCVPISNHLYFYWYRQILGQKVEFLVSFYNNEISEKSEIFDDQFSVERPDGSNFTLKIRSTKLEDSAMYFCASNSGGEGEQYFGPGTRLTVT.

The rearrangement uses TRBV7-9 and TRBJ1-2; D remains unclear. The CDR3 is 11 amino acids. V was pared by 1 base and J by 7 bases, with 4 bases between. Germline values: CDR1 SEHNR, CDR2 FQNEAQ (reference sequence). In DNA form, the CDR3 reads TGTGCCAGCAGCTTAGGGCTTGGCTACACCTTC. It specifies CASSLGLGYTF.

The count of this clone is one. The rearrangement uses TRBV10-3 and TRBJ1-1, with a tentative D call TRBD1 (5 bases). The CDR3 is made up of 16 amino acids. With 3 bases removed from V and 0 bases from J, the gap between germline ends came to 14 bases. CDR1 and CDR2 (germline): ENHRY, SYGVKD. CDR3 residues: CAISDGEWGVNTEAFF. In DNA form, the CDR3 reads TGTGCCATCAGTGATGGTGAGTGGGGGGTGAACACTGAAGCTTTCTTT.

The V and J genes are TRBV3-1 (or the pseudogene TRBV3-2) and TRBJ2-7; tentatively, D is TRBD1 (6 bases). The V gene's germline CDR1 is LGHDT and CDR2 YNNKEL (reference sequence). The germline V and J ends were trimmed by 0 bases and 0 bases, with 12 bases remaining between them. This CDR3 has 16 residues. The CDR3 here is CASSQDSGQPSYEQYF. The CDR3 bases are TGTGCCAGCAGCCAAGATTCGGGACAACCCTCCTACGAGCAGTACTTC.

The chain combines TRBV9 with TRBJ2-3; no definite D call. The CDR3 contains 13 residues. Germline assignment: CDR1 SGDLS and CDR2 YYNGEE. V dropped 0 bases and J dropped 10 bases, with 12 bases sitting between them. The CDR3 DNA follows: TGTGCCAGCAGCGTAGGTGAGCATCCCCCGCAGTATTTT. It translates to CASSVGEHPPQYF.

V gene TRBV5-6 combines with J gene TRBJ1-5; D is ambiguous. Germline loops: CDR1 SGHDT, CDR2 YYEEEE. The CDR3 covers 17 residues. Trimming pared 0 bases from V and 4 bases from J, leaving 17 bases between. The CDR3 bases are TGTGCCAGCAGCTTGGGATTTCGAGAGGCAAAAAATCAGCCCCAGCATTTT. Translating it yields CASSLGFREAKNQPQHF.

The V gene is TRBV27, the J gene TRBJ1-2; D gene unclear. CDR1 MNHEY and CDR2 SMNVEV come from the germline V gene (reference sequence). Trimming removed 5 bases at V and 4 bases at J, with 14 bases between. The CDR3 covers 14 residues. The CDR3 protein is CASSRRAGLYGYTF. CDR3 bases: TGTGCCAGCAGTCGGAGGGCTGGGCTCTATGGCTACACCTTC.

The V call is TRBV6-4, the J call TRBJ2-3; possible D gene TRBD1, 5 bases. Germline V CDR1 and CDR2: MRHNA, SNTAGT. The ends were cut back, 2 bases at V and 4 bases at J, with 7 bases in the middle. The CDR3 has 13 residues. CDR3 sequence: CASSDGAPDTQYF. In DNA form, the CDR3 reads TGTGCCAGCAGTGACGGGGCCCCAGATACGCAGTATTTT.

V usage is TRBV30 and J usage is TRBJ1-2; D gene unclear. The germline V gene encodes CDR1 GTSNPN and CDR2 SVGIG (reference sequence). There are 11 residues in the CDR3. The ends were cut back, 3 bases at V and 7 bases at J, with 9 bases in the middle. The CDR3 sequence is CAWRPRSGYTF. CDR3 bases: TGTGCCTGGAGACCCAGAAGTGGCTACACCTTC.

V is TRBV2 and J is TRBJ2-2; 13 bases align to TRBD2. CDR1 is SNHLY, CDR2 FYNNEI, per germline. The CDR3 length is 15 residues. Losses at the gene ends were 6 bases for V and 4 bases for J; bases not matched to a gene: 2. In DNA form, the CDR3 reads TGTGCCAGCAGGCGGACTAGCGGGAGCACCGGGGAGCTGTTTTTT. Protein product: CASRRTSGSTGELFF.